The T cell receptor beta chain described here comes from a study of CD8 T cells in ankylosing spondylitis. Regarding the study as a whole: Earlier studies detected some motif variants in reactive arthritis synovial fluid and blood.

On this clonotype itself: Antigen specificity is unknown.

Quantitative 5'-RACE with molecular barcodes generated TCR beta libraries. TCRdb re-called the 5' RACE reads with MiXCR, one entry per CDR3 protein. The table lists roughly 17,000 distinct CDR3 sequences, 8.2% of them singletons, with around a third in the top ten. The V end lost 4 bases, the J end lost 3 bases, and 16 bases lay between the germline ends. Germline V gene data show CDR1 as SGHRS and CDR2 as YFSETQ. The length of the CDR3 is 16 residues. This chain uses TRBV5-1 with TRBJ2-2, with D tentatively TRBD1 (6 bases). The source of this sequence is a male donor with ankylosing spondylitis or in good health (not recorded which). Material: blood. CDR3 nucleotide sequence: TGCGCCAGCAGCCGATCAGGGGCCCCGCACACCGGGGAGCTGTTTTTT. Translating it yields CASSRSGAPHTGELFF. The full variable domain, in which reference TRBV5-1 and TRBJ2-2 provide the parts outside the CDR3, is KAGVTQTPRYLIKTRGQQVTLSCSPISGHRSVSWYQQTPGQGLQFLFEYFSETQRNKGNFPGRFSGRQFSNSRSEMNVSTLELGDSALYLCASSRSGAPHTGELFFGEGSRLTVL.